A selection of T cell receptor beta chains follows, all from one sample in a study of CD8+ T cells in alopecia areata. The method was immunoSEQ multiplex PCR; TCRdb's version includes in-frame clones alone and lacks a portion of them. This table has 190,000 or so clones, 58% appearing once. The sequencing here drew on CD4+ T cells sorted from blood, taken at week 24, from a patient treated with tofacitinib. All receptors derive from a human donor with alopecia areata. CDR3s include the opening cysteine and the closing phenylalanine or tryptophan. Fields, in order: D gene, clone size, V gene, J gene, CDR3 DNA, CDR3 protein. The D gene is left open where the match is weak. A row's size may be missing; if present it is once, few, many or a size class.

>-|-|TRBV27|TRBJ1-2
TGTGCCAGCAGTTATCGCCTTAGCTATGGCTACACCTTC
CASSYRLSYGYTF
>TRBD1|few|TRBV10-3|TRBJ1-2
TGTGCCATCAGAGGGACAGGGGCCTACACCTTC
CAIRGTGAYTF
>-|-|TRBV28|TRBJ1-2
TGTGCCAGCAGTTTAGAGGGGCCTGGCTACACCTTC
CASSLEGPGYTF
>TRBD1|few|TRBV5-5|TRBJ1-2
TGTGCCAGCAGGGAACAGGGGGCCAACGCCTATGGCTACACCTTC
CASREQGANAYGYTF
>TRBD1|few|TRBV7-2|TRBJ1-1
TGTGCCAGCAGCTCTGGACAGGGATGGACTGAAGCTTTCTTT
CASSSGQGWTEAFF
>-|-|TRBV21-1|TRBJ2-5
TGTGCCAGCAGCAGTTCTAGCGGGAGGGTCCAAGAGACCCAGTACTTC
CASSSSSGRVQETQYF
>-|few|TRBV6-6|TRBJ1-5
TGTGCCAGCAGTTACCGGCCTGGAATAGATCAGCCCCAGCATTTT
CASSYRPGIDQPQHF
>TRBD1|-|TRBV6-1|TRBJ1-5
TGTGCCAGCAGCATCGACAGGGGCAATCAGCCCCAGCATTTT
CASSIDRGNQPQHF
>TRBD1|few|TRBV28|TRBJ2-1
TGTGCCAGCAGGGGTACAGGGGAGACCTACAATGAGCAGTTCTTC
CASRGTGETYNEQFF
>-|-|TRBV5-1|TRBJ2-3
TGCGCCAGCAGCTTGAGCGGAGGGCCAGATACGCAGTATTTT
CASSLSGGPDTQYF
>-|once|TRBV2|TRBJ1-5
TGTGCCAGCAGTGAATCCAGCAATCAGCCCCAGCATTTT
CASSESSNQPQHF
>-|few|TRBV29-1|TRBJ2-7
TGCAGCGTCAGCAGGGGTCGAAAGGACGAGCAGTACTTC
CSVSRGRKDEQYF
>-|few|TRBV5-1|TRBJ2-6
TGCGCCAGCAGCTTGGCACTACTAGTATCTGGGGCCAACGTCCTGACTTTC
CASSLALLVSGANVLTF
>-|-|TRBV4-3|TRBJ2-3
TGCGCCAGCAGCCAAGCTAGCACAGATACGCAGTATTTT
CASSQASTDTQYF
>-|-|TRBV2|TRBJ2-2
TGTGCCAGCTTTGTCTGGGCCAATCCCCGGGAGCTGTTTTTT
CASFVWANPRELFF
>-|-|TRBV7-2|TRBJ2-5
TGTGCCAGCAGCGCCGACAGGGAGGGGACCCAGTACTTC
CASSADREGTQYF
>-|-|TRBV4-1|TRBJ2-4
TGCGCCAGCAGCCAAGTTATCGTCAGGGGGGCTGCGGAAAACATTCAGTACTTC
CASSQVIVRGAAENIQYF
>-|few|TRBV7-9|TRBJ1-5
TGTGCCAGCAGCCCCTTGAGCAATCAGCCCCAGCATTTT
CASSPLSNQPQHF
>-|-|TRBV2|TRBJ1-5
TGTGCCAGCGGCTCCAATCAGCCCCAGCATTTT
CASGSNQPQHF
>TRBD2|few|TRBV19|TRBJ2-3
TGTGCCAGTAGTATACCACCGGGACTAGGCACAGATACGCAGTATTTT
CASSIPPGLGTDTQYF
>TRBD2|-|TRBV29-1|TRBJ2-1
TGCAGCGTTGTTGTAGCGGGGGGCTGGGATGAGCAGTTCTTC
CSVVVAGGWDEQFF
>TRBD2|-|TRBV19|TRBJ2-3
TGTGCCAGTAGTATTGTACTAGCGGGGGGAGATACGCAGTATTTT
CASSIVLAGGDTQYF
>-|-|TRBV5-6|TRBJ1-5
TGTGCCAGCAGCCTTGGGGGTGGTCAGCCCCAGCATTTT
CASSLGGGQPQHF
>-|-|TRBV7-3|TRBJ2-1
TGTGCCAGCAGCCCATTCGGGCGGGGGCAGCAGAAATACAATGAGCAGTTCTTC
CASSPFGRGQQKYNEQFF
>-|once|TRBV10-3|TRBJ2-1
TGTGCCATCAGTGAGTCGACAGGATCCTACAATGAGCAGTTCTTC
CAISESTGSYNEQFF
>-|few|TRBV7-8|TRBJ1-4
TGTGCCAGCAGCTTAGCCCGGCTGAGCCTTAATGAAAAACTGTTTTTT
CASSLARLSLNEKLFF
>TRBD1|-|TRBV2|TRBJ2-3
TGTGCCAGCAGTGGCCGGGACAGGGGGCGAGGGACAGATACGCAGTATTTT
CASSGRDRGRGTDTQYF
>TRBD2|few|TRBV2|TRBJ2-5
TGTGCCAGCAGTGCCCGGGGGACTAGCCAAGAGACCCAGTACTTC
CASSARGTSQETQYF
>-|few|TRBV2|TRBJ2-6
TGTGCCAGCGGGGGCGGAGGGGGAAGCTCCGGGGCCAACGTCCTGACTTTC
CASGGGGGSSGANVLTF
>TRBD1|-|TRBV5-6|TRBJ1-6
TGTGCCAGCAGCTGGGGACAGGGTACGACACCCCTCCACTTT
CASSWGQGTTPLHF
>-|-|TRBV5-1|TRBJ1-1
TGCGCCAGCAGCTTTACCCAATCCCCGAGCACTGAAGCTTTCTTT
CASSFTQSPSTEAFF
>TRBD1|few|TRBV10-3|TRBJ2-2
TGTGCCATCAGTGGGTTGTGGACAGGGCCTCCCGGGGAGCTGTTTTTT
CAISGLWTGPPGELFF
>-|-|TRBV27|TRBJ1-5
TGTGCCAGCAGTTTATACGTGAATAGCAATCAGCCCCAGCATTTT
CASSLYVNSNQPQHF
>TRBD1|few|TRBV19|TRBJ2-5
TGTGCCAGTACCGGAGGAGGACAGGGAGAGACCCAGTACTTC
CASTGGGQGETQYF
>TRBD2|few|TRBV10-3|TRBJ2-7
TGTGCCATCAGTGGGGACGGGACTAACGCCTACGAGCAGTACTTC
CAISGDGTNAYEQYF
>TRBD1|-|TRBV18|TRBJ1-1
TGTGCCAGCTCACCCCGGGACAGCCCTAATACTGAAGCTTTCTTT
CASSPRDSPNTEAFF
>TRBD2|few|TRBV7-8|TRBJ2-5
TGTGCCAGCAGAGAAACTAGCGGGAGGGGGCAAGAGACCCAGTACTTC
CASRETSGRGQETQYF
>TRBD1|few|TRBV30|TRBJ1-2
TGTGCCTGGAGTGCCAGGGGGCGGAGTGGCTACACCTTC
CAWSARGRSGYTF
>TRBD2|-|TRBV5-1|TRBJ2-1
TGCGCCAGCAGCTTGACGCGGGGGTTTCTCAATGAGCAGTTCTTC
CASSLTRGFLNEQFF
>TRBD1|few|TRBV6-5|TRBJ1-5
TGTGCCAGCAGTTACTCGGGACAGGGAGGTCATCAGCCCCAGCATTTT
CASSYSGQGGHQPQHF
>-|few|TRBV28|TRBJ2-2
TGTGCCAGCAGTTACTCTTGGGGAACTACCGGGGAGCTGTTTTTT
CASSYSWGTTGELFF
>TRBD1|-|TRBV2|TRBJ1-1
TGTGCCAGCGGACAGGGGGTCACGAACACTGAAGCTTTCTTT
CASGQGVTNTEAFF
>-|-|TRBV11-1|TRBJ1-1
TGTGCCAGCAGCCCGCGATGGGGTAACACTGAAGCTTTCTTT
CASSPRWGNTEAFF
>-|few|TRBV5-6|TRBJ2-6
TGTGCCAGCAGCCCCGGGACAACCTATGGGGCCAACGTCCTGACTTTC
CASSPGTTYGANVLTF
>-|-|TRBV5-6|TRBJ2-3
TGTGCCAGCAGCTTGTCCGATACGCAGTATTTT
CASSLSDTQYF
>TRBD2|few|TRBV10-3|TRBJ2-5
TGTGCCATCAGTGACGGGAGGGGCCAAGAGACCCAGTACTTC
CAISDGRGQETQYF
>-|once|TRBV4-3|TRBJ1-1
TGCGCCAGCAGCCAAAGATCATTTAGATCAGGAAACACGAACACTGAAGCTTTCTTT
CASSQRSFRSGNTNTEAFF
>TRBD1|-|TRBV9|TRBJ1-2
TGTGCCAGCAGCACTCGACAGGGGGTTGACTATGGCTACACCTTC
CASSTRQGVDYGYTF
>-|-|TRBV5-1|TRBJ1-5
TGCGCCAGCAGCTTGGGCGGATCGAGTCAGCCCCAGCATTTT
CASSLGGSSQPQHF
>-|-|TRBV7-9|TRBJ2-7
TGTGCCAGCAGCCGTGGTGGAGTCCACGAGCAGTACTTC
CASSRGGVHEQYF
>-|-|TRBV30|TRBJ2-5
TGTGCCTATACAGTCCAGAGGGAGACCCAGTACTTC
CAYTVQRETQYF
>-|few|TRBV6-6|TRBJ2-7
TGTGCCAGCAGTTACCCAGGGGCTAGCTCCTACGAGCAGTACTTC
CASSYPGASSYEQYF
>-|-|TRBV6-5|TRBJ1-2
TGTGCCAGCAGTAAAACGGAAAACTATGGCTACACCTTC
CASSKTENYGYTF
>TRBD2|-|TRBV5-1|TRBJ2-2
TGCGCCAGCAGCTTGGCGGGGACTAGCAACACCGGGGAGCTGTTTTTT
CASSLAGTSNTGELFF
>-|-|TRBV7-6|TRBJ2-3
TGTGCCAGCAGCTTACACCGCACAGATACGCAGTATTTT
CASSLHRTDTQYF
>-|-|TRBV28|TRBJ2-7
TGTGCCAGCATCGGGGCCTTCGTAGGGAACGAGCAGTACTTC
CASIGAFVGNEQYF
>-|-|TRBV28|TRBJ2-5
TGTGCCAGCAGTTTACCATCGGAGACCCAGTACTTC
CASSLPSETQYF
>TRBD1|-|TRBV11-2|TRBJ2-1
TGTGCCAGCAGCTTCGGGACAGACAATGAGCAGTTCTTC
CASSFGTDNEQFF
>-|-|TRBV18|TRBJ2-2
TGTGCCAGCTCACCCCTTACGGAGGGGGACACCGGGGAGCTGTTTTTT
CASSPLTEGDTGELFF